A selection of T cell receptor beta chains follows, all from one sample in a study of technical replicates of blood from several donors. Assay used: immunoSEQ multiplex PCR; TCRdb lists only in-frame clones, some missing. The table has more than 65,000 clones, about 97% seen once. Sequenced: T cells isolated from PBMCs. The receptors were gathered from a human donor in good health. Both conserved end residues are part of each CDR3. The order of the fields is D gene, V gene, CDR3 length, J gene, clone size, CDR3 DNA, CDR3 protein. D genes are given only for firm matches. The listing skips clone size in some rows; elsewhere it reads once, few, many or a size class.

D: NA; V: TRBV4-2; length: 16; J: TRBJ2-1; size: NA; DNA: TGTGCCAGCAGCCAAGAACCGGCAGGGTCCTACAATGAGCAGTTCTTC; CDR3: CASSQEPAGSYNEQFF
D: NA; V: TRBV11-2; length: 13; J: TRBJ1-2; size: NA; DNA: TGTGCCAGCAGCAAGGGGAGGGTCGATGGCTACACCTTC; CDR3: CASSKGRVDGYTF
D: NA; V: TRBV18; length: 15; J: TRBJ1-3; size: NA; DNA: TGTGCCAGCTCACCTCAGGGAAAAAATGGAAACACCATATATTTT; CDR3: CASSPQGKNGNTIYF
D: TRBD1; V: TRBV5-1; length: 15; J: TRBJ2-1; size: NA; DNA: TGCGCCAGCAGCTTGGGAGGGGGCAGGGACAATGAGCAGTTCTTC; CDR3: CASSLGGGRDNEQFF
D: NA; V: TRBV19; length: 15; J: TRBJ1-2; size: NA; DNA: TGTGCCAGTAGACAGGGCCACAGCCTAAACTATGGCTACACCTTC; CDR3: CASRQGHSLNYGYTF
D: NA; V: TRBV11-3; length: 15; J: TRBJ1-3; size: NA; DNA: TGTGCCAGCAGCTCCCAGCGGTGGATTGGAAACACCATATATTTT; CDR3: CASSSQRWIGNTIYF
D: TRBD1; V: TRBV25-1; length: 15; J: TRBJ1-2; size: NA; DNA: TGTGCCAGCAGTGAATTGGCAGGGGGAAGGGGTGGCTACACCTTC; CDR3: CASSELAGGRGGYTF
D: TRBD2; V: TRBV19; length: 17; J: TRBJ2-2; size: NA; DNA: TGTGCCAGTAGTATAGTAACACTAGCGGGGAACACCGGGGAGCTGTTTTTT; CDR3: CASSIVTLAGNTGELFF
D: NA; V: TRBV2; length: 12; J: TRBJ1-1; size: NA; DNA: TGTGCCAGCAAAGGAGGACTTTCTGAAGCTTTCTTT; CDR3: CASKGGLSEAFF
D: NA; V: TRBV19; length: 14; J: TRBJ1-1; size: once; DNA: TGTGCCAGTAGTCCATCGGTGGGGGGGACTGAAGCTTTCTTT; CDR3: CASSPSVGGTEAFF